Listed here are 31 T cell receptor beta chains from one sample, sequenced in a study of blood T cell repertoires in COVID-19. TCRdb's table, derived via immunoSEQ multiplex PCR, lists solely in-frame clones and lacks some. This table holds over 150,000 clones, about four fifths found once. Material for sequencing was peripheral blood. Receptor source: an elderly woman with acute or convalescent COVID-19.

This clone was detected only a few times. V and J are TRBV19 and TRBJ1-5, with TRBD1 identical over 8 bases. The germline V gene encodes CDR1 LNHDA and CDR2 SQIVND (reference sequence). The CDR3 loop spans 16 amino acids. V trimming: 4 bases; J trimming: 2 bases; junction bases outside the gene matches: 7. CDR3 residues: CASSTQGANGNQPQHF. In DNA, the CDR3 is TGTGCCAGTAGTACTCAGGGGGCTAACGGCAATCAGCCCCAGCATTTT.

V and J are TRBV28 and TRBJ2-2; a weak D match, TRBD1 (6 bases). The V gene lost 5 bases and the J gene lost 7 bases, with 14 bases spanning the gap. This CDR3 has 14 residues. CDR1 and CDR2 (germline): MDHEN, SYDVKM. DNA for the CDR3: TGTGCCAGCAGTCCAAACGACAGGAGCGGGGAGCTGTTTTTT. This encodes CASSPNDRSGELFF. Drawing the rest from reference TRBV28 and TRBJ2-2, the complete variable domain is DVKVTQSSRYLVKRTGEKVFLECVQDMDHENMFWYRQDPGLGLRLIYFSYDVKMKEKGDIPEGYSVSREKKERFSLILESASTNQTSMYLCASSPNDRSGELFFGEGSRLTVL.

The chain combines TRBV5-6 with TRBJ1-1, with a tentative D call TRBD1 (5 bases). From germline, CDR1 is SGHDT and CDR2 YYEEEE. The CDR3 sequence is 16 residues long. V lost 4 bases to trimming and J lost 4 bases, with 20 bases between them. The CDR3 region is CASSLAGQASSTEAFF. The CDR3 nucleotides read TGTGCCAGCAGCCTCGCGGGGCAGGCTTCCAGCACTGAAGCTTTCTTT.

The rearrangement links TRBV7-2 to TRBJ2-3; D may be TRBD2 (5 bases). Germline V gene lookup returns CDR1 SGHTA and CDR2 FQGNSA. The V gene lost 1 base and the J gene lost 5 bases, with 16 bases spanning the gap. This CDR3 has 16 amino acids. CDR3: CASSLGVGVLVDTQYF. CDR3 in DNA: TGTGCCAGCAGCTTAGGGGTCGGGGTTCTTGTAGATACGCAGTATTTT.

CDR3 amino acids: CASSQRPLGTGKGEQFF. The DNA of the CDR3 is TGTGCCAGCAGCCAGAGACCTCTGGGGACAGGGAAGGGTGAGCAGTTCTTC. The genes are TRBV3-1 (or the pseudogene TRBV3-2) and TRBJ2-1, with 9 nucleotides matching TRBD1. The V gene end was trimmed by 3 bases and the J gene end by 9 bases; junction bases not matched to a gene: 15. CDR3 length equals 17 residues. Germline assignment: CDR1 LGHDT and CDR2 YNNKEL (reference sequence).

This chain uses TRBV9 with TRBJ1-3, with 8 bases that match TRBD1. The germline V gene has CDR1 SGDLS and CDR2 YYNGEE. This CDR3 comprises 14 residues. After removal of 3 bases from V and 8 bases from J, the junction contained 7 bases not matched to a gene. In DNA form, the CDR3 reads TGTGCCAGCAGCGCATTGCAGGGGGCTGACACCATATATTTT. As protein: CASSALQGADTIYF.

This rearrangement joins TRBV4-3 to TRBJ1-4; D unclear. CDR3 length: 12 residues. The germline V gene has CDR1 LGHNA and CDR2 YSLEER. V was shortened by 2 bases and J by 8 bases, with 6 bases between the two germline ends. The CDR3 bases are TGCGCCAGCAGCCAATTTCGGGAAAAACTGTTTTTT. Protein product: CASSQFREKLFF.

V and J are TRBV19 and TRBJ1-5, with TRBD1 matching over 8 bases. Germline V lookup: CDR1 LNHDA, CDR2 SQIVND (reference sequence). V shed 7 bases and J 2 bases; nucleotides not matched to a gene: 13. The CDR3 spans 17 residues. CDR3 DNA: TGTGCCAGTAAGCTGGACAGGGTCTCGTCGGGCAATCAGCCCCAGCATTTT. Protein product: CASKLDRVSSGNQPQHF.

The chain's CDR3 is CASSSRLASYNEQFF. DNA of the CDR3: TGTGCCAGCAGCTCCAGACTAGCGTCCTACAATGAGCAGTTCTTC. The rearrangement joins TRBV9 to TRBJ2-1; TRBD2 aligns across 8 bases. The CDR3 sequence is 15 residues long. CDR1 and CDR2 (germline): SGDLS, YYNGEE. V lost 4 bases, J lost 1 base, and 4 bases stayed unmatched. Full variable domain (rest looked up from reference TRBV9 and TRBJ2-1): DSGVTQTPKHLITATGQRVTLRCSPRSGDLSVYWYQQSLDQGLQFLIQYYNGEERAKGNILERFSAQQFPDLHSELNLSSLELGDSALYFCASSSRLASYNEQFFGPGTRLTVL.

This clone turned up a few times. The chain uses TRBV5-1 and TRBJ1-2, with 12 bases lining up with TRBD1. The CDR3 sequence is 15 residues long. Germline loops: CDR1 SGHRS, CDR2 YFSETQ. Trimming removed 4 bases from V and 7 bases from J; junction bases left unmatched: 8. CDR3 DNA: TGCGCCAGCAGCCCGGGGACAGGGGGCCCCTCTGGCTACACCTTC. Its translation: CASSPGTGGPSGYTF. The full variable domain, rest sourced from reference TRBV5-1 and TRBJ1-2, is KAGVTQTPRYLIKTRGQQVTLSCSPISGHRSVSWYQQTPGQGLQFLFEYFSETQRNKGNFPGRFSGRQFSNSRSEMNVSTLELGDSALYLCASSPGTGGPSGYTFGSGTRLTVV.

The genes are TRBV12-3 or TRBV12-4 and TRBJ2-7; D call uncertain. V lost 6 bases and J lost 2, with 8 bases in between. The CDR3 runs 12 residues. The CDR3 nucleotides are TGTGCCAGCAGGGCAGATGCCTACGAGCAGTACTTC. Protein sequence: CASRADAYEQYF.

The chain joins TRBV19 to TRBJ1-5, with unresolved D. The V end lost 3 bases, the J end lost 0 bases, and 18 bases lay between the germline ends. Germline V gene lookup returns CDR1 LNHDA and CDR2 SQIVND (reference sequence). The CDR3 sequence is 18 residues long. CDR3 region: CASSIRWAGLPSNQPQHF. In DNA, the CDR3 is TGTGCCAGTAGTATTCGGTGGGCAGGCCTTCCTAGCAATCAGCCCCAGCATTTT.

In this sample, this clone turned up a few times. The V and J genes are TRBV9 and TRBJ1-1; D is possibly TRBD1 (6 bases). The CDR3 is made up of 16 amino acids. Germline CDR1 reads SGDLS; CDR2 reads YYNGEE. V lost 4 bases to trimming and J lost 1 base, with 17 bases between them. In DNA form, the CDR3 reads TGTGCCAGCAGCCCGCACGCCGGGACAACGAACACTGAAGCTTTCTTT. Amino acid sequence: CASSPHAGTTNTEAFF.

V and J are TRBV21-1 and TRBJ2-7; the table assigns TRBD2, which was not confirmed against the DNA. TRBV21-1 is noted as a pseudogene. This CDR3 is built from 17 residues. CDR3 in amino acids: CASPIPLTSGSSYEQYF. CDR3 nucleotide sequence: TGTGCCAGCCCCATTCCCTTAACTAGCGGGAGCTCCTACGAGCAGTACTTC.

The rearrangement uses TRBV7-2 and TRBJ1-1; TRBD1 aligns across 7 bases. J gave up 3 bases and V 5 bases, and 12 bases lay outside the gene matches. The CDR3 runs to 16 residues. Germline CDR1 reads SGHTA; CDR2 reads FQGNSA. CDR3 protein: CASSTQTGHLYTEAFF. For the CDR3, the DNA is TGTGCCAGCAGCACCCAGACAGGGCATCTCTACACTGAAGCTTTCTTT.

This clone was counted once. The V gene is TRBV6-5, the J gene TRBJ2-7; 14 nucleotides line up with TRBD2. Trimming took 6 bases from V and 6 from J; bases not matched to a gene: 7. Germline V gene sequence: CDR1 MNHEY, CDR2 SVGAGI. CDR3 length: 15 residues. CDR3 residues: CASSRLAGGPSEQYF. Here the CDR3 DNA reads TGTGCCAGCAGCCGACTAGCGGGGGGGCCTAGCGAGCAGTACTTC.

This clone was seen more than once but under ten times. V usage is TRBV10-1 and J usage is TRBJ1-5, with 8 bases fitting TRBD1. This CDR3 region has 16 residues. The V gene's germline CDR1 is WNHNN and CDR2 SYGVQD (reference sequence). Trimming cost V 5 bases and J 1 base; bases outside gene matches: 7. CDR3 sequence (DNA): TGCGCCAGCAGTTCGACAGGGGAGTGGAGCAATCAGCCCCAGCATTTT. Its translation is CASSSTGEWSNQPQHF.

V usage is TRBV5-1 and J usage is TRBJ1-1, with a tentative D call TRBD1 (5 bases). The CDR3 totals 16 residues. Germline V CDR1 and CDR2: SGHRS, YFSETQ. Trimming cost V 0 bases and J 0 bases, with 12 bases left between them. The DNA of the CDR3 is TGCGCCAGCAGCTTGGCCGGGGGAGCCATGAACACTGAAGCTTTCTTT. It specifies CASSLAGGAMNTEAFF.

J is TRBJ2-3 and V is TRBV5-1; D ambiguous. The germline V and J ends were trimmed by 2 bases and 0 bases, with 7 bases remaining between them. Per the germline V gene, CDR1 is SGHRS and CDR2 is YFSETQ. The CDR3 totals 14 residues. The CDR3 spells CASSLQPSTDTQYF. CDR3 sequence (DNA): TGCGCCAGCAGCTTACAGCCTAGCACAGATACGCAGTATTTT.

This chain joins TRBV10-3 and TRBJ2-7; 8 bases agree with TRBD1. The CDR3 runs to 14 residues. Germline assignment: CDR1 ENHRY and CDR2 SYGVKD. Germline trimming cut 3 bases from V and 7 bases from J; bases unmatched to any gene: 8. The DNA for the CDR3 is TGTGCCATCAGTGATATCAACAGGGGGTGGGAGCAGTACTTC. It yields the protein CAISDINRGWEQYF.

The J gene is TRBJ2-7, the V gene TRBV27; no clear D gene. The CDR3 runs 14 residues. Germline CDR1 reads MNHEY; CDR2 reads SMNVEV (reference sequence). Trimming removed 2 bases from V and 1 base from J, with 9 bases in between. CDR3 nucleotides: TGTGCCAGCAGTTTAGGAGCCGTTTCCTACGAGCAGTACTTC. Residues: CASSLGAVSYEQYF.

This clone was found a few times. The chain links TRBV4-3 to TRBJ2-6; no firm D call. Germline V gene data show CDR1 as LGHNA and CDR2 as YSLEER. V dropped 5 bases and J dropped 0 bases, with 14 bases sitting between them. The CDR3 runs to 17 residues. The DNA for the CDR3 is TGCGCCAGCAGCTCCGAAGCCCCAATCTCTGGGGCCAACGTCCTGACTTTC. Amino acid sequence: CASSSEAPISGANVLTF.

This chain links TRBV2 with TRBJ2-1; the D gene is possibly TRBD2 (6 bases). V lost 4 bases and J 2 bases, leaving 6 bases between the germline ends. The germline V gene encodes CDR1 SNHLY and CDR2 FYNNEI. The CDR3 is 13 amino acids. The CDR3 DNA is TGTGCCAGCAGTGGGAGGGCCTACAATGAGCAGTTCTTC. Its protein product is CASSGRAYNEQFF.

The chain recombines TRBV19 with TRBJ2-2, with 10 bases aligning to TRBD2. Trimming took 5 bases from V and 0 from J; bases not matched to a gene: 9. The V gene's germline CDR1 is LNHDA and CDR2 SQIVND (reference sequence). The CDR3 length is 18 residues. CDR3: CASSRIAGGNANTGELFF. CDR3 in DNA: TGTGCCAGTAGTCGCATAGCGGGAGGCAACGCGAACACCGGGGAGCTGTTTTTT.

V is TRBV19 and J is TRBJ2-2, with 8 bases that match TRBD1. This CDR3 has 16 residues. The V gene end was trimmed by 5 bases and the J gene end by 4 bases; junction bases not matched to a gene: 9. Germline V CDR1 and CDR2: LNHDA, SQIVND (reference sequence). CDR3 in amino acids: CASSSRTGSSTGELFF. CDR3 nucleotides: TGTGCCAGTAGTTCAAGGACAGGGAGTAGCACCGGGGAGCTGTTTTTT.

This chain uses TRBV7-2 with TRBJ1-6, with 11 bases lining up with TRBD1. The germline gives CDR1 SGHTA, CDR2 FQGNSA. The CDR3 loop spans 15 amino acids. V lost 5 bases and J lost 9; bases outside the gene matches: 6. CDR3 bases: TGTGCCAGCAGCACTCCCGGGACAGGGGGTTCACCCCTCCACTTT. Its protein is CASSTPGTGGSPLHF. Combining the CDR3 with reference TRBV7-2 and TRBJ1-6 gives the whole variable domain GAGVSQSPSNKVTEKGKDVELRCDPISGHTALYWYRQSLGQGLEFLIYFQGNSAPDKSGLPSDRFSAERTGGSVSTLTIQRTQQEDSAVYLCASSTPGTGGSPLHFGNGTRLTVT.

A few counts support this clone. The chain uses TRBV5-1 and TRBJ1-6; 8 nucleotides match TRBD1. The CDR3 loop spans 14 amino acids. Germline V lookup: CDR1 SGHRS, CDR2 YFSETQ. The J segment lost 7 bases and the V segment lost 4 bases, leaving 4 bases of the junction unmatched. The DNA of the CDR3 is TGCGCCAGCAGCGACAGGGGAGGAAATTCACCCCTCCACTTT. Encoded protein: CASSDRGGNSPLHF. Supplemented by reference TRBV5-1 and TRBJ1-6, the full variable domain reads KAGVTQTPRYLIKTRGQQVTLSCSPISGHRSVSWYQQTPGQGLQFLFEYFSETQRNKGNFPGRFSGRQFSNSRSEMNVSTLELGDSALYLCASSDRGGNSPLHFGNGTRLTVT.

This clone has just a few counts. J is TRBJ1-3 and V is TRBV18; no clear D. V was cut by 2 bases and J by 4 bases, with 6 bases left in between. This CDR3 spans 13 amino acids. Germline V CDR1 and CDR2: KGHSH, LQKENI. CDR3 sequence: CASSPSVGNTIYF. For the CDR3, the DNA is TGTGCCAGCTCACCATCCGTGGGAAACACCATATATTTT.

The chain links TRBV19 to TRBJ2-7, with TRBD2 identical over 10 bases. CDR1 is LNHDA, CDR2 SQIVND, per germline (reference sequence). This CDR3 is built from 15 residues. The ends lost 3 bases at V and 3 bases at J; junction bases unmatched: 5. The CDR3 protein is CASSITSGNYYEQYF. CDR3 sequence (DNA): TGTGCCAGTAGTATCACTAGCGGGAACTACTACGAGCAGTACTTC.

V is TRBV25-1 and J is TRBJ2-5, with TRBD1 matching 9 bases. The CDR3 is 14 amino acids. The junction had 4 bases not matched to a gene; V was cut back by 3 bases and J by 5 bases. The germline V gene has CDR1 MGHDK and CDR2 SYGVNS. As DNA, the CDR3 is TGTGCCAGCAGTGACACAGGGGGCGCGGAGACCCAGTACTTC. As protein: CASSDTGGAETQYF.

The chain uses TRBV7-8 and TRBJ2-1; 8 bases are shared with TRBD2. The CDR3 has 16 residues. J gave up 5 bases and V 5 bases, and 11 bases lay outside the gene matches. Per germline, CDR1 SGHVS and CDR2 FQNEAQ. This CDR3 reads CASSARLATLHNEQFF. The CDR3 DNA is TGTGCCAGCAGCGCCCGACTAGCGACCCTACACAATGAGCAGTTCTTC.